These 22 T cell receptor beta chains share one sample of origin, sequenced in a study of blood T cell repertoires in COVID-19. The repertoire was sequenced with immunoSEQ multiplex PCR; TCRdb's copy has only in-frame clones and lacks some. In the table there are under 150,000 clones, 79% of which are singletons. Sequenced sample: peripheral blood. The receptor set was obtained from a man aged 45 to 65 with active or convalescent COVID-19.

The chain has TRBV4-1 and TRBJ1-4; D not resolved. Germline V gives CDR1 MGHRA, CDR2 YSYEKL. Trimming took off 5 bases at V and 7 bases at J, with 17 bases between the two ends. The CDR3 spans 15 residues. CDR3 residues: CASSAHPGTGEKLFF. CDR3 nucleotide sequence: TGCGCCAGCAGCGCGCACCCCGGAACGGGTGAAAAACTGTTTTTT.

The CDR3 DNA is TGCGCCAGCGTGGGGGGACAGGGGGCATACAATGAGCAGTTCTTC. This translates into CASVGGQGAYNEQFF. This chain uses TRBV5-1 with TRBJ2-1; 12 nucleotides line up with TRBD1. This CDR3 region has 15 residues. Looked up from germline, CDR1 is SGHRS and CDR2 is YFSETQ. V trimming: 7 bases; J trimming: 4 bases; junction bases outside the gene matches: 6.

CDR3 loop: CASMLGAGNEKLFF. In nucleotides, the CDR3 is TGTGCCAGCATGTTGGGGGCGGGTAATGAAAAACTGTTTTTT. The chain is built from TRBV7-8 and TRBJ1-4, with D possibly being TRBD1 (6 bases). V was trimmed by 7 bases and J by 4 bases, leaving 13 bases between them. The length of the CDR3 is 14 residues. The germline V gene encodes CDR1 SGHVS and CDR2 FQNEAQ. Filled out from reference TRBV7-8 and TRBJ1-4, the complete variable domain reads GAGVSQSPRYKVAKRGQDVALRCDPISGHVSLFWYQQALGQGPEFLTYFQNEAQLDKSGLPSDRFFAERPEGSVSTLKIQRTQQEDSAVYLCASMLGAGNEKLFFGSGTQLSVL.

The rearrangement joins TRBV7-2 to TRBJ2-2; 16 bases are a match to TRBD2. The CDR3 is made up of 19 amino acids. J was trimmed by 2 bases and V by 5 bases; bases with no gene match: 8. Germline values: CDR1 SGHTA, CDR2 FQGNSA. CDR3 DNA: TGTGCCAGCAGCGAACCGGGACTAGCGGGAGGGCCTAACACCGGGGAGCTGTTTTTT. It encodes CASSEPGLAGGPNTGELFF.

The chain is built from TRBV4-1 and TRBJ2-5, with 7 nucleotides matching TRBD2. CDR3 size: 14 residues. V lost 1 base to trimming and J lost 4 bases; unmatched junction nucleotides: 3. Germline V gene data show CDR1 as MGHRA and CDR2 as YSYEKL. The CDR3 loop is CASSQGTSRETQYF. The CDR3 nucleotides are TGCGCCAGCAGCCAAGGGACTAGTAGAGAGACCCAGTACTTC.

The rearrangement uses TRBV10-2 and TRBJ2-5; D might be TRBD2 (5 bases). Trimming left V 3 bases short and J 6 bases short, with 11 bases between. The CDR3 spans 13 residues. The germline gives CDR1 WSHSY, CDR2 SAAADI. This chain's CDR3 is CASSDTSRKTQYF. The CDR3, as DNA: TGCGCCAGCAGTGATACTAGTAGGAAGACCCAGTACTTC.

This clone was picked up a small number of times. This chain connects TRBV5-1 to TRBJ1-1; TRBD1 might be the D (6 bases). Germline values: CDR1 SGHRS, CDR2 YFSETQ. V lost 3 bases and J 2 bases, leaving 17 bases between the germline ends. The CDR3 has 16 residues. The CDR3 spells CASSSSMDRRNTEAFF. DNA for the CDR3: TGCGCCAGCAGCTCCTCCATGGACAGAAGAAACACTGAAGCTTTCTTT.

In regard to this clone: Sequence at one end of the junction differs from germline and may be a read error. This chain uses TRBV5-8 with TRBJ1-1; tentative D call: TRBD1 (5 bases). CDR1 is SGHTS, CDR2 YDEGEE, per germline. The CDR3 contains 11 residues. In DNA, the CDR3 is TGTGCCAGCAGCTTGTACTTCTCGGGGGGATTT. Its translation is CASSLYFSGGF. The full variable domain, its missing parts supplied by reference TRBV5-8 and TRBJ1-1, is EAGVTQSPTHLIKTRGQQATLRCSPISGHTSVYWYQQALGLGLQFLLWYDEGEERNRGNFPPRFSGRQFPNYSSELNVNALELEDSALYLCASSLYFSGGFGQGTRLTVV.

DNA of the CDR3: TGTGCCAGCAGTCCCGGACTAGCGGGAGGGCCCGACCAAGAGACCCAGTACTTC. It is translated as CASSPGLAGGPDQETQYF. The chain employs TRBV6-6 and TRBJ2-5; 15 bases line up with TRBD2. This CDR3 is 18 amino acids long. CDR1 and CDR2 from the germline V gene are MNHNY and SVGAGI (reference sequence). Losses at the gene ends were 5 bases for V and 0 bases for J; bases not matched to a gene: 7.

The chain combines TRBV7-2 with TRBJ1-1; no clear D gene. This CDR3 region has 15 residues. Germline assignment: CDR1 SGHTA and CDR2 FQGNSA. V dropped 6 bases and J dropped 1 base, with 15 bases sitting between them. Here the CDR3 DNA reads TGTGCCAGCAGTCGAACGTCCCAGTCGAACACTGAAGCTTTCTTT. This translates into CASSRTSQSNTEAFF.

The genes are TRBV29-1 and TRBJ1-2; D unresolved. Germline CDR1 is SQVTM and CDR2 is ANQGSEA. The V and J ends lost 4 bases and 1 base respectively, with 19 bases between them. CDR3 length: 16 amino acids. In DNA form, the CDR3 reads TGCAGCGTTGGCGGACTAATGCCTGCGGTTAACTATGGCTACACCTTC. It is translated as CSVGGLMPAVNYGYTF. The full variable domain, completed using reference TRBV29-1 and TRBJ1-2, is SAVISQKPSRDICQRGTSLTIQCQVDSQVTMMFWYRQQPGQSLTLIATANQGSEATYESGFVIDKFPISRPNLTFSTLTVSNMSPEDSSIYLCSVGGLMPAVNYGYTFGSGTRLTVV.

V usage is TRBV6-4 and J usage is TRBJ1-1; tentative D call: TRBD1 (5 bases). Germline V gene lookup returns CDR1 MRHNA and CDR2 SNTAGT. V was trimmed by 3 bases and J by 0 bases, leaving 8 bases between them. This CDR3 is 14 amino acids long. Written as DNA, the CDR3 is TGTGCCAGCAGTGAGGAGACAGTGAACACTGAAGCTTTCTTT. Translated: CASSEETVNTEAFF.

The J gene is TRBJ1-3, the V gene TRBV6-5, with no clear D. Germline CDR1 reads MNHEY; CDR2 reads SVGAGI. This CDR3 contains 14 residues. Between the trimmed V and J ends, which lost 6 bases and 0 bases, there was a span of 9 bases. CDR3 protein: CASRLSNSGNTIYF. As DNA, the CDR3 is TGTGCCAGCAGATTAAGCAACTCTGGAAACACCATATATTTT.

The chain recombines TRBV10-3 with TRBJ2-3, with 10 positions matching TRBD2. Trimming cost V 10 bases and J 3 bases; bases outside gene matches: 10. The V gene's germline CDR1 is ENHRY and CDR2 SYGVKD. The CDR3 runs to 15 residues. The CDR3 coding sequence is TGTGCCACCAACGAGCGGGAGGGCCGAACAGATACGCAGTATTTT. This sequence encodes CATNEREGRTDTQYF.

This chain connects TRBV9 to TRBJ2-2; D is possibly TRBD2 (5 bases). The V end was cut by 0 bases, the J end by 7 bases, with 10 bases between. This CDR3 comprises 14 residues. The germline CDR1 and CDR2 sequences are SGDLS and YYNGEE. DNA of the CDR3: TGTGCCAGCAGCGTAGCTAGCTGGGTCGGGGAGCTGTTTTTT. It is translated as CASSVASWVGELFF.

The J gene is TRBJ2-7, the V gene TRBV3-1 (or the pseudogene TRBV3-2); D not resolved. V was trimmed by 1 base and J by 1 base, leaving 5 bases between them. The germline V gene has CDR1 LGHDT and CDR2 YNNKEL (reference sequence). This CDR3 spans 13 amino acids. The CDR3 region has the DNA TGTGCCAGCAGCCAAGGTCGGTCCTACGAGCAGTACTTC. This gives the protein CASSQGRSYEQYF.

The chain combines TRBV19 with TRBJ1-3; D is possibly TRBD1 (6 bases). V was pared by 6 bases and J by 4 bases, with 13 bases between. This CDR3 region has 14 residues. Germline V lookup: CDR1 LNHDA, CDR2 SQIVND (reference sequence). This CDR3 is CASSQNRAGNTIYF. The CDR3 region has the DNA TGTGCCAGTAGCCAGAACAGGGCCGGAAACACCATATATTTT.

The chain couples TRBV29-1 to TRBJ2-7, with TRBD2 matching over 8 bases. Trimming at V came to 3 bases and at J to 6 bases, leaving 4 bases not matched to a gene. The germline gives CDR1 SQVTM, CDR2 ANQGSEA. There are 12 residues in the CDR3. The CDR3 nucleotides are TGCAGCGTTGAGGGACTAGGGTTCGAGCAGTACTTC. Amino acid sequence: CSVEGLGFEQYF.

V and J are TRBV5-5 and TRBJ2-1, with a possible D match to TRBD2 (6 bases). The V gene lost 1 base and the J gene lost 4 bases, with 15 bases spanning the gap. The CDR3 runs to 16 residues. From germline, CDR1 is SGHKS and CDR2 YYEKEE (reference sequence). The CDR3 bases are TGTGCCAGCAGCTTGAAGTCGACGGACTATTACAATGAGCAGTTCTTC. Amino acids: CASSLKSTDYYNEQFF.

This clone showed up just once. CDR3 in amino acids: CASSFSGREETQYF. The CDR3 DNA reads as TGCGCCAGCAGCTTTAGCGGGAGAGAAGAGACCCAGTACTTC. This chain uses TRBV5-1 with TRBJ2-5; 9 bases are shared with TRBD2. The V gene end was trimmed by 2 bases and the J gene end by 3 bases; junction bases not matched to a gene: 2. Germline V lookup: CDR1 SGHRS, CDR2 YFSETQ. CDR3 length: 14 residues.

A few counts support this clone. The chain joins TRBV6-4 to TRBJ2-5; no firm D call. Between the trimmed V and J ends, which lost 2 bases and 2 bases, there was a span of 9 bases. The CDR3 is 14 amino acids. Germline V CDR1 and CDR2: MRHNA, SNTAGT. In nucleotides, the CDR3 is TGTGCCAGCAGTGACCCCCCAGTACAAGAGACCCAGTACTTC. This sequence encodes CASSDPPVQETQYF.

This clone was counted a single time. This chain joins TRBV19 and TRBJ1-2; maybe TRBD1 (5 bases). Trimming cost V 6 bases and J 5 bases, with 13 bases left between them. The CDR3 loop spans 13 amino acids. Germline CDR1 is LNHDA and CDR2 is SQIVND (reference sequence). CDR3 amino acids: CASSLAGTYGYTF. CDR3 coding DNA: TGTGCCAGTAGCCTCGCAGGGACTTATGGCTACACCTTC.